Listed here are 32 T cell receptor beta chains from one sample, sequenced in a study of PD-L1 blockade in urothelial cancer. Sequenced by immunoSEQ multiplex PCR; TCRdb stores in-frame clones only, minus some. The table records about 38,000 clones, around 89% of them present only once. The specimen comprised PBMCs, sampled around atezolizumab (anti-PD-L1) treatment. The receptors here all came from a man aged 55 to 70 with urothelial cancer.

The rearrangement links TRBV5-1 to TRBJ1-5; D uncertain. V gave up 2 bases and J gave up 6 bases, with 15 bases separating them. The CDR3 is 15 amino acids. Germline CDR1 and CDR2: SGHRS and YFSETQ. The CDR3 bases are TGCGCCAGCAGCTTTGACCCCGAAGGAGGTCAGCCCCAGCATTTT. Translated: CASSFDPEGGQPQHF.

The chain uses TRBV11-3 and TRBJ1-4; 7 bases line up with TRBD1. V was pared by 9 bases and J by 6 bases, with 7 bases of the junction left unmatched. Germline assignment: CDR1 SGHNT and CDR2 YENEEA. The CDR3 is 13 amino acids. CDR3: CARWDSPDEKLFF. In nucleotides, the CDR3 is TGTGCCAGGTGGGACAGCCCTGATGAAAAACTGTTTTTT.

CDR3 DNA sequence: TGTGCCAGCAGGCATACTAGCCCCTCCTACAATGAGCAGTTCTTC. This translates into CASRHTSPSYNEQFF. The chain is built from TRBV28 and TRBJ2-1, with D maybe TRBD2 (6 bases). Germline V lookup: CDR1 MDHEN, CDR2 SYDVKM. V was clipped by 6 bases and J by 0 bases, with 12 bases between them. This CDR3 contains 15 residues. Full variable domain (outside the CDR3, taken from reference TRBV28 and TRBJ2-1): DVKVTQSSRYLVKRTGEKVFLECVQDMDHENMFWYRQDPGLGLRLIYFSYDVKMKEKGDIPEGYSVSREKKERFSLILESASTNQTSMYLCASRHTSPSYNEQFFGPGTRLTVL.

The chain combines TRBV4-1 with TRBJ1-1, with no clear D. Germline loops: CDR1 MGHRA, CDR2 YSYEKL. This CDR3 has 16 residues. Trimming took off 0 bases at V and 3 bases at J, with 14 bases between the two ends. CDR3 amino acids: CASSQDSRVAYTEAFF. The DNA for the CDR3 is TGCGCCAGCAGCCAAGATTCGAGGGTGGCGTACACTGAAGCTTTCTTT.

The CDR3 spells CASSPPQTFNEKLFF. As DNA, the CDR3 is TGTGCCAGCTCACCACCCCAGACATTTAATGAAAAACTGTTTTTT. This chain links TRBV18 with TRBJ1-4; no clear D. Trimming took 0 bases from V and 4 from J, leaving 9 bases between them. Germline CDR1 is KGHSH and CDR2 is LQKENI. CDR3 length equals 15 residues. Combining the CDR3 with reference TRBV18 and TRBJ1-4 gives the whole variable domain NAGVMQNPRHLVRRRGQEARLRCSPMKGHSHVYWYRQLPEEGLKFMVYLQKENIIDESGMPKERFSAEFPKEGPSILRIQQVVRGDSAAYFCASSPPQTFNEKLFFGSGTQLSVL.

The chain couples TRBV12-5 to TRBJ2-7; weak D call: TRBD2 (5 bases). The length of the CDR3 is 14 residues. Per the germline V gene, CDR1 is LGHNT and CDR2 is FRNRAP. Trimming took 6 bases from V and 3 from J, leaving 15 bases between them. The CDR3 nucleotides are TGTGCTAGTGGCCAGGACTGGGCCCTCTACGAGCAGTACTTC. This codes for CASGQDWALYEQYF.

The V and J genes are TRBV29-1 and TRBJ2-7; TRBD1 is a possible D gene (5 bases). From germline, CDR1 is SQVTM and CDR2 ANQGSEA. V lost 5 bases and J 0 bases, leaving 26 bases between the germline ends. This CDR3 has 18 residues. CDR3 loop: CSVPDRADSLRSSYEQYF. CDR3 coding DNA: TGCAGCGTTCCCGACAGAGCTGACTCCCTTAGGAGCTCCTACGAGCAGTACTTC.

DNA for the CDR3: TGCGCCAGCAGCCCTGGGGGGGAGAGGGAGACCCAGTACTTC. This sequence encodes CASSPGGERETQYF. The rearrangement links TRBV5-1 to TRBJ2-5; 7 nucleotides agree with TRBD2. Trimming took 4 bases from V and 5 from J; bases not matched to a gene: 8. Germline V gene lookup returns CDR1 SGHRS and CDR2 YFSETQ. The CDR3 is 14 amino acids.

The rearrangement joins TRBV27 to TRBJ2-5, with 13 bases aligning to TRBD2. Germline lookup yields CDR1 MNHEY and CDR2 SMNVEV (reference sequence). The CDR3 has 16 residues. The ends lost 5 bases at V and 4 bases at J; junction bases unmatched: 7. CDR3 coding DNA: TGTGCCAGCAGTGCCCAACTAGCGGGAGGGTTAGAGACCCAGTACTTC. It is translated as CASSAQLAGGLETQYF.

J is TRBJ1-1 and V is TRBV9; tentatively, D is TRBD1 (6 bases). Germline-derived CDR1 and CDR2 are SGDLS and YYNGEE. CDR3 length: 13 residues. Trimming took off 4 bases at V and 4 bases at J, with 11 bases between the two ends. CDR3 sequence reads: CASSRGGRTEAFF. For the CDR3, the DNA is TGTGCCAGCAGCCGGGGGGGGCGCACTGAAGCTTTCTTT.

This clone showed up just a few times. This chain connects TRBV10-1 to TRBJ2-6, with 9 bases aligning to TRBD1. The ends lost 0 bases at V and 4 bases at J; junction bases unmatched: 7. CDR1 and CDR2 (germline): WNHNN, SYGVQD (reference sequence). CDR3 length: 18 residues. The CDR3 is CASSESGQGRSGANVLTF. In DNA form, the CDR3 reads TGCGCCAGCAGTGAGTCGGGACAGGGACGCTCCGGGGCCAACGTCCTGACTTTC.

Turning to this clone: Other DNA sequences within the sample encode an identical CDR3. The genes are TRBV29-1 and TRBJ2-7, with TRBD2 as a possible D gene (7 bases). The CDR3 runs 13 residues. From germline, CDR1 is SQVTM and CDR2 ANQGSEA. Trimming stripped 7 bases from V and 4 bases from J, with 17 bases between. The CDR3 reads CSALGGAVYEQYF. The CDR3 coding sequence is TGCAGCGCCTTGGGGGGGGCCGTGTACGAGCAGTACTTC.

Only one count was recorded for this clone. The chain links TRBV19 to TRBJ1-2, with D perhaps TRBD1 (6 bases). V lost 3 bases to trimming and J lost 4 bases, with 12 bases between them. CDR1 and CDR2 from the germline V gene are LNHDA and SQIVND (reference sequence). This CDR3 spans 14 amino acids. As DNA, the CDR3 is TGTGCCAGTAGTATCTCCAGGGGATTCTATGGCTACACCTTC. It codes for CASSISRGFYGYTF.

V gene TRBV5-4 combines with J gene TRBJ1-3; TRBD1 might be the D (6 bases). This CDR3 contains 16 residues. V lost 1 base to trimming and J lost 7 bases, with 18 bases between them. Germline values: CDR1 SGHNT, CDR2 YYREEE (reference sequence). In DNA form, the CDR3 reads TGTGCCAGCAGCTTGCGTGCAGGGGCGCCAGGGAACACCATATATTTT. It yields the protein CASSLRAGAPGNTIYF.

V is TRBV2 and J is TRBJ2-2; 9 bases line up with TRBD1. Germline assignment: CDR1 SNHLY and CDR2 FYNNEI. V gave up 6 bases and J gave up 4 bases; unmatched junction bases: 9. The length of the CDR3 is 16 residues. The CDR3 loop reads CASSLQGAGSTGELFF. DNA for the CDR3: TGTGCCAGCAGCTTACAGGGGGCAGGGAGCACCGGGGAGCTGTTTTTT.

The CDR3, as DNA: TGCGCCAGCAGCCAAGATGGACTAGCGGGCCTCACCGGGGAGCTGTTTTTT. Encoded protein: CASSQDGLAGLTGELFF. The V and J genes are TRBV4-3 and TRBJ2-2, with 11 positions matching TRBD2. Germline trimming cut 0 bases from V and 4 bases from J; bases unmatched to any gene: 4. CDR3 length: 17 amino acids. CDR1 is LGHNA, CDR2 YSLEER, per germline.

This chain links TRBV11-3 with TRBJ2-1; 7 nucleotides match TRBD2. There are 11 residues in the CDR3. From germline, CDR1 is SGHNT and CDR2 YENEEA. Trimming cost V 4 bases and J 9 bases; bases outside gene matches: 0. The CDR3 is CASSSGGEQFF. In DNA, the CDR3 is TGTGCCAGCAGCTCGGGAGGTGAGCAGTTCTTC.

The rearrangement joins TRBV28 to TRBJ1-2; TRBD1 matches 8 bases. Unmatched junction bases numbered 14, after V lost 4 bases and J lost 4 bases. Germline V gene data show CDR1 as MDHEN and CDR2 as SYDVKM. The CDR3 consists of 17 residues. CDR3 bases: TGTGCCAGCAGTTCAAGAATAGGGACAGGTGGTACCTATGGCTACACCTTC. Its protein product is CASSSRIGTGGTYGYTF.

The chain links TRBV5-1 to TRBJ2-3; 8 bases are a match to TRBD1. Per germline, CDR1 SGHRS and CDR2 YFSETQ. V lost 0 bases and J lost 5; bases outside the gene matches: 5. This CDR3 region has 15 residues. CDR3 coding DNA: TGCGCCAGCAGCTTGGGGACAGGGCTGGGAGATACGCAGTATTTT. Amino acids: CASSLGTGLGDTQYF. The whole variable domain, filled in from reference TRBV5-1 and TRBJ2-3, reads KAGVTQTPRYLIKTRGQQVTLSCSPISGHRSVSWYQQTPGQGLQFLFEYFSETQRNKGNFPGRFSGRQFSNSRSEMNVSTLELGDSALYLCASSLGTGLGDTQYFGPGTRLTVL.

CDR3 sequence reads: CASSSQGTWYGYTF. The DNA of the CDR3 is TGTGCCAGCAGTTCCCAGGGGACATGGTATGGCTACACCTTC. This chain links TRBV28 with TRBJ1-2; D is perhaps TRBD1 (6 bases). The V gene lost 4 bases and the J gene lost 5 bases, with 14 bases spanning the gap. Germline V CDR1 and CDR2: MDHEN, SYDVKM. This CDR3 spans 14 amino acids.

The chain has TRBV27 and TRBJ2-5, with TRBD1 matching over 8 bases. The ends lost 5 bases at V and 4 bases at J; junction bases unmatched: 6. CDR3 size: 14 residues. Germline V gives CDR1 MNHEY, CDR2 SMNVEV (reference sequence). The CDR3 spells CASSASGGRETQYF. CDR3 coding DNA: TGTGCCAGCAGTGCCTCAGGGGGCAGAGAGACCCAGTACTTC.

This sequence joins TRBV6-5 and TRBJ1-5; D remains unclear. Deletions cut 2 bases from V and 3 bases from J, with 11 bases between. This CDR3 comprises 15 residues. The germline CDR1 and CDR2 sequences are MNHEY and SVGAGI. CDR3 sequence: CASSYGPVPNQPQHF. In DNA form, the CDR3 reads TGTGCCAGCAGTTACGGGCCAGTTCCCAATCAGCCCCAGCATTTT.

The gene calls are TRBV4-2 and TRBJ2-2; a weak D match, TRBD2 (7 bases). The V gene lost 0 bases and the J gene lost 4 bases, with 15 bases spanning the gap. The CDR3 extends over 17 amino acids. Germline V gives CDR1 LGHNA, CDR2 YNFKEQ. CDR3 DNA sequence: TGTGCCAGCAGCCAAGAGGGGGCGGGGGCGGGCACCGGGGAGCTGTTTTTT. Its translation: CASSQEGAGAGTGELFF.

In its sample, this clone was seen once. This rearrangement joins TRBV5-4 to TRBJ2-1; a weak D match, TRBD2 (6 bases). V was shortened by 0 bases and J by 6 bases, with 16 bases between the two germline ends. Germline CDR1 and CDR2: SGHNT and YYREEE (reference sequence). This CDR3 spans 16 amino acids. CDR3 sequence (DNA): TGTGCCAGCAGCTTGGGTTCGCGGGGTATATCCAATGAGCAGTTCTTC. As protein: CASSLGSRGISNEQFF.

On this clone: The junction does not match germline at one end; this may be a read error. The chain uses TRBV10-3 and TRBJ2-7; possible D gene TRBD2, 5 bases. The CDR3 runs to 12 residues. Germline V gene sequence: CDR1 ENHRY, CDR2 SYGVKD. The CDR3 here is CAIRDGMNEQYF. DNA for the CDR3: TGTGCCATCCGTGACGGGATGAACGAGCAGTACTTC.

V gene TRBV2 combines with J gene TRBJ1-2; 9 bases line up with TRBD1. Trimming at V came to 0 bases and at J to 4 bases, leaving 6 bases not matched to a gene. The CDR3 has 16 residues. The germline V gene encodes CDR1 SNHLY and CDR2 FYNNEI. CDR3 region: CASSEASTGQGYGYTF. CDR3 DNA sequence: TGTGCCAGCAGTGAAGCCTCTACGGGACAGGGCTATGGCTACACCTTC.

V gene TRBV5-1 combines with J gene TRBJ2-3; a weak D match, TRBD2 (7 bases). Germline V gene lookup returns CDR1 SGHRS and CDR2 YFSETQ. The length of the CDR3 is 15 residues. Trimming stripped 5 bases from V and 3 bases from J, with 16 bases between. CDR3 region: CASRSGGALTDTQYF. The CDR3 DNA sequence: TGCGCCAGCAGATCTGGGGGGGCTCTTACAGATACGCAGTATTTT.

For the CDR3, the DNA is TGTGCCTGGGCGGGGGTGGCCAACGTCCTGACTTTC. Residues: CAWAGVANVLTF. The chain carries TRBV30 and TRBJ2-6; TRBD2 matches 7 bases. CDR1 is GTSNPN and CDR2 is SVGIG in the germline V gene (reference sequence). The V gene end was trimmed by 5 bases and the J gene end by 6 bases; junction bases not matched to a gene: 1. The CDR3 loop spans 12 amino acids.

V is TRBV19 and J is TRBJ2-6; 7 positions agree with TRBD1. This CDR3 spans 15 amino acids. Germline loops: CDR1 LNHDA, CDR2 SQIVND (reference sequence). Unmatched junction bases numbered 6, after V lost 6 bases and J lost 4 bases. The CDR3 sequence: CASRTTGLGANVLTF. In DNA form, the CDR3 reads TGTGCCAGTAGGACGACAGGGTTGGGGGCCAACGTCCTGACTTTC.

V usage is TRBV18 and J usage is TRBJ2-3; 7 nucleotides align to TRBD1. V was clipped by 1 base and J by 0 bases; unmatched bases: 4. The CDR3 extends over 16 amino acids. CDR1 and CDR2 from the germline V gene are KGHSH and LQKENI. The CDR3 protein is CASSPRGTESTDTQYF. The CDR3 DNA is TGTGCCAGCTCACCACGTGGGACAGAAAGCACAGATACGCAGTATTTT.

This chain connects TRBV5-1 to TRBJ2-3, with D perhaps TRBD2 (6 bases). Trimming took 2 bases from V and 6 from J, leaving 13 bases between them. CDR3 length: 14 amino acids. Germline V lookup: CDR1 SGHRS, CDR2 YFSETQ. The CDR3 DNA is TGCGCCAGCAGCTTAAAACTAGCCGAGGATACGCAGTATTTT. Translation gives CASSLKLAEDTQYF.

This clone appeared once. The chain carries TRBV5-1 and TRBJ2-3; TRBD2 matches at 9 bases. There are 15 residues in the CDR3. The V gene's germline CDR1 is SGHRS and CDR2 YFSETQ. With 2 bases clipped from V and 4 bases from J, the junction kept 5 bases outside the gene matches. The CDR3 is CASSLAGGAPDTQYF. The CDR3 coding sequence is TGCGCCAGCAGCTTAGCGGGGGGCGCCCCAGATACGCAGTATTTT.